A selection of T cell receptor beta chains follows, all from one sample in a study of shared clonotypes between healthy human individuals. Assay used: immunoSEQ multiplex PCR; TCRdb lists only in-frame clones, some missing. The data contain 800,000 to 950,000 clones, about 97% of them seen just once; the ten biggest clones take up about 0.22%. Sequencing was done on a sample of naive CD8+ T cells sorted from blood. The receptors derive from a man in his thirties or forties in good health. Both conserved end residues are part of each CDR3. The D gene is left open where the match is weak. Rows may omit the clone size; those that give it use once, few, many or a size class.

d_gene: NA
j_gene: TRBJ2-1
v_gene: TRBV7-9
abundance: NA
CDR3aa: CASSWSNEQFF
CDR3nt: TGTGCCAGCAGCTGGTCCAATGAGCAGTTCTTC

d_gene: TRBD1
j_gene: TRBJ1-4
v_gene: TRBV7-9
abundance: NA
CDR3aa: CASSTRQGREKLFF
CDR3nt: TGTGCCAGCAGCACCCGACAGGGGAGAGAAAAACTGTTTTTT

d_gene: TRBD1
j_gene: TRBJ1-1
v_gene: TRBV7-9
abundance: NA
CDR3aa: CASSGNRGNTEAFF
CDR3nt: TGTGCCAGCAGCGGTAACAGGGGGAACACTGAAGCTTTCTTT

d_gene: TRBD1
j_gene: TRBJ2-1
v_gene: TRBV9
abundance: NA
CDR3aa: CASSAGQGSYNEQFF
CDR3nt: TGTGCCAGCAGCGCCGGACAGGGGTCGTACAATGAGCAGTTCTTC

d_gene: NA
j_gene: TRBJ2-7
v_gene: TRBV11-2
abundance: NA
CDR3aa: CASSLDRLGEQYF
CDR3nt: TGTGCCAGCAGCTTAGATCGATTAGGCGAGCAGTACTTC

d_gene: TRBD1
j_gene: TRBJ2-7
v_gene: TRBV27
abundance: NA
CDR3aa: CASSLQDRYEQYF
CDR3nt: TGTGCCAGCAGTTTACAGGACAGGTACGAGCAGTACTTC

d_gene: NA
j_gene: TRBJ2-7
v_gene: TRBV5-1
abundance: NA
CDR3aa: CASSLAGTDSYEQYF
CDR3nt: TGCGCCAGCAGCTTGGCGGGCACGGACTCCTACGAGCAGTACTTC

d_gene: NA
j_gene: TRBJ2-5
v_gene: TRBV5-4
abundance: NA
CDR3aa: CASRAGEGETQYF
CDR3nt: TGTGCCAGCAGAGCAGGGGAGGGAGAGACCCAGTACTTC

d_gene: NA
j_gene: TRBJ2-7
v_gene: TRBV4-1
abundance: NA
CDR3aa: CASSQEVQLNYEQYF
CDR3nt: TGCGCCAGCAGCCAAGAGGTACAGCTAAACTACGAGCAGTACTTC

d_gene: TRBD2
j_gene: TRBJ2-1
v_gene: TRBV7-9
abundance: NA
CDR3aa: CASSPGTSRTYNEQFF
CDR3nt: TGTGCCAGCAGCCCCGGGACTAGCCGGACTTACAATGAGCAGTTCTTC

d_gene: NA
j_gene: TRBJ2-7
v_gene: TRBV27
abundance: NA
CDR3aa: CASKSEGSYEQYF
CDR3nt: TGTGCCAGCAAAAGTGAGGGATCCTACGAGCAGTACTTC

d_gene: NA
j_gene: TRBJ2-5
v_gene: TRBV7-2
abundance: NA
CDR3aa: CASSLFVGGYQETQYF
CDR3nt: TGTGCCAGCAGCTTATTCGTTGGGGGCTATCAAGAGACCCAGTACTTC

d_gene: NA
j_gene: TRBJ2-3
v_gene: TRBV9
abundance: NA
CDR3aa: CASSVGVGALSDTQYF
CDR3nt: TGTGCCAGCAGCGTAGGGGTAGGGGCGCTTTCAGATACGCAGTATTTT

d_gene: NA
j_gene: TRBJ2-2
v_gene: TRBV29-1
abundance: NA
CDR3aa: CSVELLGRAFANTGELFF
CDR3nt: TGCAGCGTTGAATTGCTCGGTAGGGCGTTCGCGAACACCGGGGAGCTGTTTTTT

d_gene: NA
j_gene: TRBJ1-4
v_gene: TRBV7-2
abundance: once
CDR3aa: CASSLRTGINEKLFF
CDR3nt: TGTGCCAGCAGCTTAAGAACAGGCATTAATGAAAAACTGTTTTTT

d_gene: NA
j_gene: TRBJ2-2
v_gene: TRBV19
abundance: NA
CDR3aa: CASSIDAWAGNTGELFF
CDR3nt: TGTGCCAGTAGTATAGATGCTTGGGCGGGAAACACCGGGGAGCTGTTTTTT

d_gene: NA
j_gene: TRBJ1-1
v_gene: TRBV4-2
abundance: NA
CDR3aa: CASSRTRTANTEAFF
CDR3nt: TGTGCCAGCAGCCGGACTAGGACAGCGAACACTGAAGCTTTCTTT

d_gene: TRBD1
j_gene: TRBJ1-1
v_gene: TRBV14
abundance: NA
CDR3aa: CASGQALSTEAFF
CDR3nt: TGTGCCAGTGGACAGGCCCTCTCCACTGAAGCTTTCTTT

d_gene: NA
j_gene: TRBJ2-7
v_gene: TRBV6-5
abundance: NA
CDR3aa: CASSYGITYEQYF
CDR3nt: TGTGCCAGCAGTTACGGAATTACTTACGAGCAGTACTTC

d_gene: NA
j_gene: TRBJ1-1
v_gene: TRBV7-9
abundance: NA
CDR3aa: CASRQTGNTEAFF
CDR3nt: TGTGCCAGCAGACAGACAGGGAACACTGAAGCTTTCTTT

d_gene: NA
j_gene: TRBJ2-1
v_gene: TRBV27
abundance: NA
CDR3aa: CASSLGVQGEQFF
CDR3nt: TGTGCCAGCAGTCTGGGGGTCCAGGGTGAGCAGTTCTTC

d_gene: NA
j_gene: TRBJ2-7
v_gene: TRBV9
abundance: NA
CDR3aa: CASSVADSSHEQYF
CDR3nt: TGTGCCAGCAGCGTAGCGGACAGTTCCCACGAGCAGTACTTC

d_gene: NA
j_gene: TRBJ2-2
v_gene: TRBV7-9
abundance: NA
CDR3aa: CASRPPGYGELFF
CDR3nt: TGTGCCAGCAGGCCTCCGGGTTACGGGGAGCTGTTTTTT

d_gene: NA
j_gene: TRBJ1-4
v_gene: TRBV4-1
abundance: NA
CDR3aa: CASSHGTRSTNEKLFF
CDR3nt: TGCGCCAGCAGCCATGGGACACGGTCAACTAATGAAAAACTGTTTTTT

d_gene: NA
j_gene: TRBJ2-7
v_gene: TRBV7-9
abundance: NA
CDR3aa: CASSSFPGYEQYF
CDR3nt: TGTGCCAGCAGCTCCTTCCCGGGCTACGAGCAGTACTTC

d_gene: NA
j_gene: TRBJ1-2
v_gene: TRBV4-2
abundance: NA
CDR3aa: CASSPTGARYTF
CDR3nt: TGTGCCAGCAGCCCGACAGGCGCCCGCTACACCTTC